One sample yielded the 18 T cell receptor beta chains listed below, sequenced in a study of monozygotic twins with inflammatory bowel disease. After re-calling the 5' RACE reads, TCRdb lists one entry per CDR3 protein, DNA absent. This sample carries about 210,000 distinct CDR3 sequences, with roughly 8% going to the ten biggest clones. Sample: blood. The receptors stem from a human donor with ulcerative colitis or Crohn's disease, or a healthy co-twin of an affected twin (not recorded which).

The rearrangement uses TRBV10-3 and TRBJ1-3. This CDR3 contains 13 residues. Germline CDR1 ENHRY, CDR2 SYGVKD. The CDR3 loop is CAILTAEINTIYF.

The CDR3 sequence is CASSNGQGAANEKLFF. This chain connects TRBV5-1 to TRBJ1-4; as DNA is missing, the TRBD1 call by TCRdb cannot be tested. Germline loops: CDR1 SGHRS, CDR2 YFSETQ. The CDR3 loop spans 16 amino acids.

The genes are TRBV2 and TRBJ2-5; TCRdb reports TRBD2, a call that lacks DNA to check it against. The CDR3 is 16 residues long. CDR1 is SNHLY and CDR2 is FYNNEI in the germline V gene. This chain's CDR3 is CASSGLAGREGETQYF. Filled out from reference TRBV2 and TRBJ2-5, the complete variable domain reads EPEVTQTPSHQVTQMGQEVILRCVPISNHLYFYWYRQILGQKVEFLVSFYNNEISEKSEIFDDQFSVERPDGSNFTLKIRSTKLEDSAMYFCASSGLAGREGETQYFGPGTRLLVL.

The chain carries TRBV25-1 and TRBJ1-1; with no DNA, the TCRdb D assignment of TRBD1 cannot be verified. There are 18 residues in the CDR3. The germline V gene encodes CDR1 MGHDK and CDR2 SYGVNS. CDR3: CASSEYIGTGKMNTEAFF.

This chain joins TRBV28 and TRBJ1-5; the TRBD1 assignment by TCRdb is unverifiable without DNA. Looked up from germline, CDR1 is MDHEN and CDR2 is SYDVKM. CDR3 length equals 18 residues. The CDR3 region is CASSPSGTGLLSNQPQHF.

The V and J genes are TRBV7-2 and TRBJ1-6; the D call from TCRdb, TRBD1, cannot be confirmed without DNA. Germline values: CDR1 SGHTA, CDR2 FQGNSA. The CDR3 totals 15 residues. CDR3 region: CASSFKGQNNSPLHF.

The chain recombines TRBV4-3 with TRBJ1-4; TCRdb proposes TRBD1, but this gene call is untestable without DNA. CDR3 length: 14 residues. The germline gives CDR1 LGHNA, CDR2 YSLEER. The chain's CDR3 is CASSQSGTGDKLFF.

The CDR3 is CASSPRQRINEQFF. This chain joins TRBV18 and TRBJ2-1. This CDR3 contains 14 residues. The germline V gene encodes CDR1 KGHSH and CDR2 LQKENI.

The V and J genes are TRBV19 and TRBJ2-1; the TCRdb D gene call, TRBD1, has no DNA to confirm it. This CDR3 is built from 13 residues. The germline V gene has CDR1 LNHDA and CDR2 SQIVND (reference sequence). CDR3 loop: CASSIGDRDEQFF.

The V and J genes are TRBV7-2 and TRBJ1-3; as DNA is missing, the TRBD1 call by TCRdb cannot be tested. The CDR3 runs 15 residues. CDR1 and CDR2 from the germline V gene are SGHTA and FQGNSA. The CDR3 sequence: CASSKRQGRGNTIYF. Full variable domain (remainder filled in from reference TRBV7-2 and TRBJ1-3): GAGVSQSPSNKVTEKGKDVELRCDPISGHTALYWYRQSLGQGLEFLIYFQGNSAPDKSGLPSDRFSAERTGGSVSTLTIQRTQQEDSAVYLCASSKRQGRGNTIYFGEGSWLTVV.

The J gene is TRBJ2-3, the V gene TRBV7-2; TCRdb proposes TRBD1, but this gene call is untestable without DNA. Germline V lookup: CDR1 SGHTA, CDR2 FQGNSA. CDR3 length: 16 residues. The CDR3 protein is CASSLSRDRDLDTQYF. Full variable domain (remainder filled in from reference TRBV7-2 and TRBJ2-3): GAGVSQSPSNKVTEKGKDVELRCDPISGHTALYWYRQSLGQGLEFLIYFQGNSAPDKSGLPSDRFSAERTGGSVSTLTIQRTQQEDSAVYLCASSLSRDRDLDTQYFGPGTRLTVL.

The chain combines TRBV18 with TRBJ2-1. This CDR3 comprises 11 residues. CDR1 and CDR2 (germline): KGHSH, LQKENI. CDR3 in amino acids: CASSKNNEQFF.

J is TRBJ1-5 and V is TRBV6-2 or TRBV6-3; the TCRdb call, TRBD1, lacks DNA for checking. This CDR3 spans 14 amino acids. Per the germline V gene, CDR1 is MNHEY and CDR2 is SVGEGT. The CDR3: CASSRGQGNQPQHF.

The chain combines TRBV5-1 with TRBJ2-2. Germline V CDR1 and CDR2: SGHRS, YFSETQ. The CDR3 contains 13 residues. This chain's CDR3 is CASQSSVTGELFF.

The chain has TRBV7-9 and TRBJ2-1; TCRdb returns TRBD1, unconfirmable since there is no DNA. Germline CDR1 reads SEHNR; CDR2 reads FQNEAQ (reference sequence). The CDR3 is made up of 17 amino acids. CDR3 sequence reads: CASSLAPPLSSYNEQFF.

The chain has TRBV5-5 and TRBJ1-5; TCRdb outputs TRBD1, but without DNA this stays unchecked. CDR1 and CDR2 (germline): SGHKS, YYEKEE (reference sequence). This CDR3 has 15 amino acids. The CDR3 is CASSFTGGGNQPQHF.

The chain couples TRBV29-1 to TRBJ2-7; TCRdb's D call of TRBD1 is untestable without DNA. Per germline, CDR1 SQVTM and CDR2 ANQGSEA. This CDR3 has 11 residues. The CDR3 spells CSGTRQGEQYF.

The chain employs TRBV19 and TRBJ1-5; checking the TCRdb D call of TRBD1 is not possible without DNA. Germline lookup yields CDR1 LNHDA and CDR2 SQIVND (reference sequence). There are 14 residues in the CDR3. CDR3 protein: CASTGTGMNQPQHF. Based on the CDR3 plus reference TRBV19 and TRBJ1-5, the full variable domain is DGGITQSPKYLFRKEGQNVTLSCEQNLNHDAMYWYRQDPGQGLRLIYYSQIVNDFQKGDIAEGYSVSREKKESFPLTVTSAQKNPTAFYLCASTGTGMNQPQHFGDGTRLSIL.